Listed below are T cell receptor beta chains from one sample, sequenced in a study of blood T cell repertoires in COVID-19. Measured with immunoSEQ multiplex PCR; TCRdb has only the in-frame clones, and not every one. This sample has over 250,000 clones, with 80% to 90% found just once. Sequencing was done on a sample of peripheral blood. The receptors shown here come from a woman between 45 and 65 years old who had recovered from COVID-19. Each CDR3 is given without its conserved first and last residue.

V	J	CDR3
TRBV28	TRBJ2-7	ASKVPGGADSYEQY
TRBV27	TRBJ2-7	ASSTGQSMGEQY
TRBV7-2	TRBJ1-2	ASSLMSQGYGYT
TRBV2	TRBJ1-5	ASSELGASNQPQH
TRBV13	TRBJ2-1	ASSPKGQGASEQF
TRBV6-6	TRBJ1-1	ASTSTGVNTEAF
TRBV7-2	TRBJ2-3	ASSQNAPTGSTDTQY
TRBV25-1	TRBJ2-1	ASSPPGFGRGVFEQF
TRBV15	TRBJ2-4	ATSERGSGIAKNIQY
TRBV4-3	TRBJ2-2	ASSQGTSGYTGELF
TRBV7-2	TRBJ1-2	ASLKAGGIYGYT
TRBV28	TRBJ2-7	ASRGPGTGNEQY
TRBV11-3	TRBJ1-1	ASSLDPVRGQLNTEAF
TRBV4-2	TRBJ2-7	ASSPQTLAGGYYEQY
TRBV14	TRBJ1-4	ASSLQGMGEKLF
TRBV29-1	TRBJ1-2	SVEKDRGQANYGYT